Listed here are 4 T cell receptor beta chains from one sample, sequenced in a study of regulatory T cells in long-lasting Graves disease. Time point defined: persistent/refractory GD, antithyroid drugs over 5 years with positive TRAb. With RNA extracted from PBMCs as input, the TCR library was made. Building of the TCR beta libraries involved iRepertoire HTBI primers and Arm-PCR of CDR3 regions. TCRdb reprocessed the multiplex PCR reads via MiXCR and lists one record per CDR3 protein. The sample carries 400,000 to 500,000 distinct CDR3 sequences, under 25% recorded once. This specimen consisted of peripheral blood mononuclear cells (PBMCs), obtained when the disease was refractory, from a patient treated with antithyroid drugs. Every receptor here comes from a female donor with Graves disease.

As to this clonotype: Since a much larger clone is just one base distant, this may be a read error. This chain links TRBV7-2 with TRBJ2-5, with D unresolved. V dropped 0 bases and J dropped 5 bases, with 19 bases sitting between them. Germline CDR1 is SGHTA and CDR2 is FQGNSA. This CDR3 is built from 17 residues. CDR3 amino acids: CASSLALQLFSEETQYF. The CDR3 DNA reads TGTGCCAGCAGCTTAGCGCTTCAACTGTTCAGTGAGGAGACCCAGTACTTC. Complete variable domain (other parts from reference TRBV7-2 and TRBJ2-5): GAGVSQSPSNKVTEKGKDVELRCDPISGHTALYWYRQSLGQGLEFLIYFQGNSAPDKSGLPSDRFSAERTGGSVSTLTIQRTQQEDSAVYLCASSLALQLFSEETQYFGPGTRLLVL.

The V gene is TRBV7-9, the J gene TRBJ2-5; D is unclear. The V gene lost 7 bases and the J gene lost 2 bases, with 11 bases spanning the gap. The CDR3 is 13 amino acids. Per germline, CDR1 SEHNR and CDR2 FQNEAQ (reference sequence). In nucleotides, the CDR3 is TGTGCCAGCACCTTCGGTTTTCAAGAGACCCAGTACTTC. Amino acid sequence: CASTFGFQETQYF. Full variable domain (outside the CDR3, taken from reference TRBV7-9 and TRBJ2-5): DTGVSQNPRHKITKRGQNVTFRCDPISEHNRLYWYRQTLGQGPEFLTYFQNEAQLEKSRLLSDRFSAERPKGSFSTLEIQRTEQGDSAMYLCASTFGFQETQYFGPGTRLLVL.

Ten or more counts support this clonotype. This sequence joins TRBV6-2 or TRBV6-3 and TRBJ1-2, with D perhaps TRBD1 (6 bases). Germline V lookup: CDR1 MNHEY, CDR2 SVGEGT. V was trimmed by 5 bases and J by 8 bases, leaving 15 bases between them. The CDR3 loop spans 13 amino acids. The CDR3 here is CASSPRGARGYTF. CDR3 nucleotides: TGTGCCAGCAGTCCCCGGGGGGCACGGGGCTACACCTTC.

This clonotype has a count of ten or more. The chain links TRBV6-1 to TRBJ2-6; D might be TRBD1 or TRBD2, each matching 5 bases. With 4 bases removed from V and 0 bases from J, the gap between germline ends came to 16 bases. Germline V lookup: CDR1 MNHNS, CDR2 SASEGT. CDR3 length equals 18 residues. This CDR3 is CASSGSGWESSGANVLTF. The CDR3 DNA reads TGTGCCAGCAGTGGATCAGGGTGGGAGAGCTCTGGGGCCAACGTCCTGACTTTC.